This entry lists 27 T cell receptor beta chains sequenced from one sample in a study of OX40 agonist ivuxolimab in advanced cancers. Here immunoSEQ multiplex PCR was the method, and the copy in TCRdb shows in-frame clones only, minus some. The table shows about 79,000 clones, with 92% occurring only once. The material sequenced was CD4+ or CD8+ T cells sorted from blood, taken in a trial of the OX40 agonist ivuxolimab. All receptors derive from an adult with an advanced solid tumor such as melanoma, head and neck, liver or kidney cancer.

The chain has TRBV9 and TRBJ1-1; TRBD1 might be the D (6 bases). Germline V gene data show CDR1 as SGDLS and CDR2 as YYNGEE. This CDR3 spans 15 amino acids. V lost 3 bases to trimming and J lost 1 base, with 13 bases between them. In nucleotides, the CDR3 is TGTGCCAGCAGCGCCGGGGGCTCCCAGAACACTGAAGCTTTCTTT. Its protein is CASSAGGSQNTEAFF.

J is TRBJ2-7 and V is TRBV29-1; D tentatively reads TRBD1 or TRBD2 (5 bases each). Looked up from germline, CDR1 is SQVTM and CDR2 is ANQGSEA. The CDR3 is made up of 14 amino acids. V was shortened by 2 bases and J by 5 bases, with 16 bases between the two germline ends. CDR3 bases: TGCAGCGTTGAAATTACCGGGGCCCGTAACGAGCAGTACTTC. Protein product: CSVEITGARNEQYF.

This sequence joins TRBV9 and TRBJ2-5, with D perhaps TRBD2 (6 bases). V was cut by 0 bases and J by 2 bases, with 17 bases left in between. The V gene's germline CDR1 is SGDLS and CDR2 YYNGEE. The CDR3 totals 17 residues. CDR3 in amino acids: CASSVAMGGEPQETQYF. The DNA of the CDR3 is TGTGCCAGCAGCGTAGCTATGGGCGGGGAACCTCAAGAGACCCAGTACTTC.

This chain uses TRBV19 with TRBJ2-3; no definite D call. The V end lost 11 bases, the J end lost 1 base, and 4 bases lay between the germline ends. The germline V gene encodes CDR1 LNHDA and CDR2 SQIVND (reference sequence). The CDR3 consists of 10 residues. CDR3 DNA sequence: TGTGCCGACGGCACAGATACGCAGTATTTT. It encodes CADGTDTQYF.

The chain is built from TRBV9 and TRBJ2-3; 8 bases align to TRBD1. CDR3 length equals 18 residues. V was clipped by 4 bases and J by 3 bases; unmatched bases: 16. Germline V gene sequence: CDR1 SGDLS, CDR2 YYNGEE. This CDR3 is CASSTSSGGRGTTDTQYF. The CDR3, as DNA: TGTGCCAGCAGCACCTCCTCAGGGGGCCGGGGTACAACAGATACGCAGTATTTT.

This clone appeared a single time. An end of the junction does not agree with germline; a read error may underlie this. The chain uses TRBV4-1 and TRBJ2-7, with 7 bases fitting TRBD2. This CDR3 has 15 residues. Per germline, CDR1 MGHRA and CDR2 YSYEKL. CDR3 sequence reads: CASTQHGGFSYEQYF. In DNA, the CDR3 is TGCGCCAGCACCCAACACGGGGGGTTCTCCTACGAGCAGTACTTC.

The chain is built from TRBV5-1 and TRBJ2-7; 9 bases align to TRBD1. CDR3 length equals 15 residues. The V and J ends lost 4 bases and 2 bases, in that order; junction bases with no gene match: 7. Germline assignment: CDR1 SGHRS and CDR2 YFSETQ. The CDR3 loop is CASSAVGTGTYEQYF. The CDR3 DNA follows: TGCGCCAGCAGCGCCGTCGGGACAGGGACCTACGAGCAGTACTTC.

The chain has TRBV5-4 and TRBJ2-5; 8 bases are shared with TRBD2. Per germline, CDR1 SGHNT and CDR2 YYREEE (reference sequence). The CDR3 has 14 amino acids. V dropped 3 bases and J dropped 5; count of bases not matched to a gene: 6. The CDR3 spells CASSSIAGKETQYF. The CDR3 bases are TGTGCCAGCAGCTCTATAGCGGGGAAGGAGACCCAGTACTTC.

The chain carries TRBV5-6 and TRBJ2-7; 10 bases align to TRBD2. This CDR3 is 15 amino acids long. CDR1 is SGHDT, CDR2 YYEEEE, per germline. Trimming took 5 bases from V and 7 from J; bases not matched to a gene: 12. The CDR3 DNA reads TGTGCCAGCAGTCATCAGCGGGGGGGTTTGTATGAGCAGTACTTC. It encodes CASSHQRGGLYEQYF.

CDR3 sequence reads: CASSESDSYTYEQYF. In nucleotides, the CDR3 is TGCGCCAGCAGTGAGTCAGACAGTTATACCTACGAGCAGTACTTC. The chain couples TRBV10-1 to TRBJ2-7, with D tentatively TRBD1 (5 bases). The CDR3 totals 15 residues. Germline V gives CDR1 WNHNN, CDR2 SYGVQD (reference sequence). The V end lost 0 bases, the J end lost 2 bases, and 11 bases lay between the germline ends.

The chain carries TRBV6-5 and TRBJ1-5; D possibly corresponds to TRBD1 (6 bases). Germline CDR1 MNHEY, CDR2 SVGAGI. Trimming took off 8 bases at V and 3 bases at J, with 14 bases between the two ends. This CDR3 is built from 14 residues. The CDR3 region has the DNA TGTGCCAGCTCGGGACACGGTCTCAATCAGCCCCAGCATTTT. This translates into CASSGHGLNQPQHF.

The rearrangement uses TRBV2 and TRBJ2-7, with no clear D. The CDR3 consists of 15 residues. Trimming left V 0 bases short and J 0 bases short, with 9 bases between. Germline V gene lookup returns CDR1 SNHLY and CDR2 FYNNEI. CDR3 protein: CASSEAGISSYEQYF. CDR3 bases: TGTGCCAGCAGTGAAGCAGGAATTAGCTCCTACGAGCAGTACTTC.

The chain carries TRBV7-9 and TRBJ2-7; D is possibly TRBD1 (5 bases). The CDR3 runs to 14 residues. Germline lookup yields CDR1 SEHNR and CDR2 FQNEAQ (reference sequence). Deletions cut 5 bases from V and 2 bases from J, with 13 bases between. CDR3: CASSPLPTAYEQYF. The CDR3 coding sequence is TGTGCCAGCAGCCCCCTTCCGACAGCCTACGAGCAGTACTTC.

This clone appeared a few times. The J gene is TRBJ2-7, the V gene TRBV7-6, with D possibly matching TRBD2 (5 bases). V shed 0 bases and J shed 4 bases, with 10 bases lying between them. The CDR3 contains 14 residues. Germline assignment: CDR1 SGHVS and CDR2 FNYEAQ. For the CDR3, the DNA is TGTGCCAGCAGCTTAGCGCTTGCGGGTTACGAGCAGTACTTC. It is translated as CASSLALAGYEQYF.

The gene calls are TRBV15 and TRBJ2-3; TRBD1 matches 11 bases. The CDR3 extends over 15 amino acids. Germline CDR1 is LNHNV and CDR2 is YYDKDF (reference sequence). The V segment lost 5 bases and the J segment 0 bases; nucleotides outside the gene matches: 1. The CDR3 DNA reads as TGTGCCACCAGCGGACAGGGGGCTAGCACAGATACGCAGTATTTT. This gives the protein CATSGQGASTDTQYF.

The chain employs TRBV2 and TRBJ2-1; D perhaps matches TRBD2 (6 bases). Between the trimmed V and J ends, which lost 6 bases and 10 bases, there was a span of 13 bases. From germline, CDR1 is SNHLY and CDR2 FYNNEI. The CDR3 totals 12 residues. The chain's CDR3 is CASRGTPQEQFF. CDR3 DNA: TGTGCCAGCAGGGGGACTCCCCAGGAGCAGTTCTTC. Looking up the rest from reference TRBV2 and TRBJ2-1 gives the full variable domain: EPEVTQTPSHQVTQMGQEVILRCVPISNHLYFYWYRQILGQKVEFLVSFYNNEISEKSEIFDDQFSVERPDGSNFTLKIRSTKLEDSAMYFCASRGTPQEQFFGPGTRLTVL.

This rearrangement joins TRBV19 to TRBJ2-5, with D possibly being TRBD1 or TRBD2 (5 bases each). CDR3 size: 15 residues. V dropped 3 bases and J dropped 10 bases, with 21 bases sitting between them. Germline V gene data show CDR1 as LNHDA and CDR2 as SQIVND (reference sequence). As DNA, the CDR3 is TGTGCCAGTAGTATCCCCGGGGCCGTACGAGAGGGCCAGTACTTC. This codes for CASSIPGAVREGQYF.

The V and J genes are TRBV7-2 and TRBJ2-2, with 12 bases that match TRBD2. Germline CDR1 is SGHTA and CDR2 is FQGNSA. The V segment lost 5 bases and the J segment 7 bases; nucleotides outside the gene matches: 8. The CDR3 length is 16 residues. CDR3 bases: TGTGCCAGCAGCCGAACTAGCGGGGGGTTCAACGGGGAGCTGTTTTTT. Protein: CASSRTSGGFNGELFF.

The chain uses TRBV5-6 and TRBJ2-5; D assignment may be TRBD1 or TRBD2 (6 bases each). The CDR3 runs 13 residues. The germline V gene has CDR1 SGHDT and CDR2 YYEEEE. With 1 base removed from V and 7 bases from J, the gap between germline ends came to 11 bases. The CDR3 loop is CASSLTGRGTQYF. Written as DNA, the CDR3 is TGTGCCAGCAGCTTGACAGGGCGGGGGACCCAGTACTTC.

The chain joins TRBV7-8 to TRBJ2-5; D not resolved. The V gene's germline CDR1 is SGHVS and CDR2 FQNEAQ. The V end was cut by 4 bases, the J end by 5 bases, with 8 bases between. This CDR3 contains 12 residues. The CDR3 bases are TGTGCCAGCAGCTCGCCTAGGGAGACCCAGTACTTC. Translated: CASSSPRETQYF.

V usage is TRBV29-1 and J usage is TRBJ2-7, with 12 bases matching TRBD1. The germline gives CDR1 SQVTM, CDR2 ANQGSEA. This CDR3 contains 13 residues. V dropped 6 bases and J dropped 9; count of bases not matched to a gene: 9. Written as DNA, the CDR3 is TGCAGCGTCGTAGGGGGACAGGGGGCCGCGCAGTACTTC. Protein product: CSVVGGQGAAQYF.

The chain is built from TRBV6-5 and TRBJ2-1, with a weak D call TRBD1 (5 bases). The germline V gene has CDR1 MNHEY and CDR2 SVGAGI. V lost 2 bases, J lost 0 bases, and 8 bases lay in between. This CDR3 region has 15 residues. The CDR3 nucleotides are TGTGCCAGCAGTTACGGGGCAGGCTCCTACAATGAGCAGTTCTTC. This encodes CASSYGAGSYNEQFF.

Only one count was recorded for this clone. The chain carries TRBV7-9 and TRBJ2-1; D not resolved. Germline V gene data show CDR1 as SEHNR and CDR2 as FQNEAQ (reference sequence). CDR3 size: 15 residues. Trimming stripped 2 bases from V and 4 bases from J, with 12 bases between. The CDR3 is CASSLLGSPYNEQFF. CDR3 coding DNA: TGTGCCAGCAGCTTATTAGGGTCTCCGTACAATGAGCAGTTCTTC.

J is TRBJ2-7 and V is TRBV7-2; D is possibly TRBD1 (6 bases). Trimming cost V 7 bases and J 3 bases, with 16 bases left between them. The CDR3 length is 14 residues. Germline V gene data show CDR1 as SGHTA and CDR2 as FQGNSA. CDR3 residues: CASNLGDNLYEQYF. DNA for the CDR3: TGTGCCAGCAACCTCGGGGACAATCTCTACGAGCAGTACTTC.

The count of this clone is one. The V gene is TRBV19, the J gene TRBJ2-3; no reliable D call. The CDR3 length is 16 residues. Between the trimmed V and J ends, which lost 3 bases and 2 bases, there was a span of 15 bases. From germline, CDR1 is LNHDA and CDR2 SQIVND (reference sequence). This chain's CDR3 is CASSMTRSAVTDTQYF. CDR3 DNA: TGTGCCAGTAGTATGACCCGGAGTGCCGTCACAGATACGCAGTATTTT. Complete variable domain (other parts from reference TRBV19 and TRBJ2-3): DGGITQSPKYLFRKEGQNVTLSCEQNLNHDAMYWYRQDPGQGLRLIYYSQIVNDFQKGDIAEGYSVSREKKESFPLTVTSAQKNPTAFYLCASSMTRSAVTDTQYFGPGTRLTVL.

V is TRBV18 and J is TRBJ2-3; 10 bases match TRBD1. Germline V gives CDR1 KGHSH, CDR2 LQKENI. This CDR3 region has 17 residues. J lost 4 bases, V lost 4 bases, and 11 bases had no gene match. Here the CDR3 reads CASSQTLTGGEADTQYF. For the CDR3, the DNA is TGTGCCAGCTCACAGACCTTGACAGGGGGCGAGGCAGATACGCAGTATTTT.

The CDR3 spells CASSVGPTGDTQYF. The CDR3 DNA reads TGTGCCAGCAGCGTAGGGCCAACGGGAGATACGCAGTATTTT. The rearrangement uses TRBV9 and TRBJ2-3, with D uncertain. V lost 0 bases, J lost 5 bases, and 10 bases lay in between. This CDR3 region has 14 residues. Germline-derived CDR1 and CDR2 are SGDLS and YYNGEE.